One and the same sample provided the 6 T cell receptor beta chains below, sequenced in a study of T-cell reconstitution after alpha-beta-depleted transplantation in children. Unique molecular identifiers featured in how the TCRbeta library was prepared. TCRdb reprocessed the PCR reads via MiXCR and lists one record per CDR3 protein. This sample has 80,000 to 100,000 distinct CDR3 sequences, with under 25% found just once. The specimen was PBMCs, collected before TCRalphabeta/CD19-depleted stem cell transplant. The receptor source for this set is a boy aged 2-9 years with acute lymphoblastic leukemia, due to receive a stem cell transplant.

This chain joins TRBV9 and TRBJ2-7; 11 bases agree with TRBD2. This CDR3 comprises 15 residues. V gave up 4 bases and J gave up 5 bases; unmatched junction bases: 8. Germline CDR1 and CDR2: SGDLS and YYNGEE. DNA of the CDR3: TGTGCCAGCAGCCTTAGCGGGAGGGCCGGGGACGAGCAGTACTTC. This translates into CASSLSGRAGDEQYF.

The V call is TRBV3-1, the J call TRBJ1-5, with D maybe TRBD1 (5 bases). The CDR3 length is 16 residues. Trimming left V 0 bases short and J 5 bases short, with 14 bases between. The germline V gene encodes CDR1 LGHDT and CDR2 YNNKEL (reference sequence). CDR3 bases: TGTGCCAGCAGCCAAGATGGGGGGATTGGCCATCAGCCCCAGCATTTT. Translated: CASSQDGGIGHQPQHF. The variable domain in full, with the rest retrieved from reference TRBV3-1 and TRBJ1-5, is DTAVSQTPKYLVTQMGNDKSIKCEQNLGHDTMYWYKQDSKKFLKIMFSYNNKELIINETVPNRFSPKSPDKAHLNLHINSLELGDSAVYFCASSQDGGIGHQPQHFGDGTRLSIL.

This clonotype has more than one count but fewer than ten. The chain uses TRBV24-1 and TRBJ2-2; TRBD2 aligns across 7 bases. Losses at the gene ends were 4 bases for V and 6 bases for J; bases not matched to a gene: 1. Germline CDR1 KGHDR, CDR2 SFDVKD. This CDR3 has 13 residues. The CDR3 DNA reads TGTGCCACCAGTGACCGGGGGGCCGGGGAGCTGTTTTTT. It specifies CATSDRGAGELFF.

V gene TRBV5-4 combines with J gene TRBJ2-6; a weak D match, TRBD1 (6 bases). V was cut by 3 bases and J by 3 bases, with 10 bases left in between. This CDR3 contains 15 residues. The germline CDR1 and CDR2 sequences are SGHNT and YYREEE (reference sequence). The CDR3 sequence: CASSSRGDGANVLTF. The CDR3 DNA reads TGTGCCAGCAGCTCCAGGGGAGATGGGGCCAACGTCCTGACTTTC.

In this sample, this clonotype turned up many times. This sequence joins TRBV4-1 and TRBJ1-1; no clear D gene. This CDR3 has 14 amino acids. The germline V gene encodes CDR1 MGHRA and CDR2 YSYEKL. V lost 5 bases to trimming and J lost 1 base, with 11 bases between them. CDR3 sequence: CASSWRESNTEAFF. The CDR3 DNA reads TGCGCCAGCAGCTGGAGAGAATCGAACACTGAAGCTTTCTTT.

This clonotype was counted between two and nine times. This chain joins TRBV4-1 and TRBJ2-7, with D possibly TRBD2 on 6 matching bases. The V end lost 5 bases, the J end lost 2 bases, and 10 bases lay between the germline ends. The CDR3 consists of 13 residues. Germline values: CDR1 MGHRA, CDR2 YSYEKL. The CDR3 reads CASSERLAYEQYF. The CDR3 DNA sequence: TGCGCCAGCAGCGAACGACTAGCCTACGAGCAGTACTTC.